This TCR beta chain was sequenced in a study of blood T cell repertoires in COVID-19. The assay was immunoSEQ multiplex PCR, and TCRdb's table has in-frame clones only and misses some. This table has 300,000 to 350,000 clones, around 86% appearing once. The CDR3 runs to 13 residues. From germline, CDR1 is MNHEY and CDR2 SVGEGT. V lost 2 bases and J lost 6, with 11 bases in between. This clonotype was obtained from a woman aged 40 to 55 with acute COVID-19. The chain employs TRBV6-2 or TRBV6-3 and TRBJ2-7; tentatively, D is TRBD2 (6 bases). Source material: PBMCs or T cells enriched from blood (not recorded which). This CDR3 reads CASSYAGPFEQYF. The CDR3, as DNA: TGTGCCAGCAGTTACGCGGGACCCTTCGAGCAGTACTTC.